This T cell receptor (beta chain) was sequenced for a study of blood T cell repertoires in COVID-19 (dated by TCRdb to the early 2020s). About the study as a whole: Collaborator samples came from the United States, Italy and Spain and covered acute and convalescent phases of COVID-19. The prospective study material was composed of cDNA or gDNA derived from T cells, B-cell-depleted T cells, or PBMCs. Nearly every sample came with metadata listing a de-identified subject ID, COVID-19 status, age in years and sex. Subjects who had been exposed to COVID-19, were actively infected with it, or had recovered from it provided the deeply sampled blood TCRbeta repertoires that made up the dataset. Where HLA class I and class II types were available, the types were taken from metadata supplied by the sample provider, not from assay-based typing. The repertoires were released in a freely available public database meant as a resource for research on the immune response to SARS-CoV-2. The samples were drawn from two sources: the first 160 participants of the ongoing ImmuneRACE study, and about 1,300 subjects contributed by 6 global collaborators. Study-wide findings and limitations: How much clinical and demographic metadata was included differed by source and by participant, and the metadata was provided uncurated.

V has 2 bases trimmed and J has 8 bases trimmed; junction bases matching no gene number 0. CDR1 and CDR2 are read off the germline V gene (reference sequence) as SEHNR and FQNEAQ. Counted from cysteine to phenylalanine, this CDR3 has 12 amino acids. Only the CDR3 DNA is retained, 36 bases long and in frame from the first base. TCRbeta CDR3 regions were amplified from genomic DNA using the immunoSEQ Assay, a bias-controlled multiplex PCR. The authors' analysis ran thus. Within the assay, amplification of reference gene primers was used to estimate how many nucleated cells each sample contained. Sequence reads were collapsed and filtered to measure the absolute abundance of every unique TCRbeta CDR3 rearrangement. For each sample, productive Simpson clonality was calculated as the square root of Simpson's diversity index over productive rearrangements. TCRdb stores this immuneACCESS table with in-frame sequences only. Part of the clones is absent; in the studies checked, under half of the shortfall reflects unresolved V genes, and no reason is known for the rest. V and J calls and clone size are those listed in that table; D and trimming were worked out from the DNA. Present in this sample are roughly 260,000 clones, 70% to 85% of which were seen just once. Approximately 4% of the sample is taken by the ten largest.

Worth noting for this clone: Its antigen is still unknown. Base quality data are lacking; no much larger clone is found one base away. Other nucleotide sequences in the sample specify the same CDR3.

Whole blood was collected in K2EDTA tubes by collaborating institutions according to the institutions' own protocols. For TCRbeta analysis, collaborators shipped samples in one of three forms: frozen whole blood, isolated PBMCs, or DNA extracted from either of those sample types. The receptor comes from a middle-aged woman with active or convalescent COVID-19. The sample was peripheral blood. The sequence joins TRBV7-9 to TRBJ2-3; 8 of the junction bases match TRBD2. In nucleotides, the sequence is TGTGCCAGCAGCTTAAGCGGGGGTACGCAGTATTTT. Translated, it gives CASSLSGGTQYF.